This T cell receptor (beta chain) comes out of a study of post-analysis software for immune sequencing data (dated by TCRdb to about 2015). Looking at the study overall: Recorded disease courses included relapsing-remitting, secondary progressive and progressive-relapsing multiple sclerosis, with some patients lacking subtype annotation. A subset of samples was prepared in parallel using single-end sample barcoding, then pooled and co-amplified after Illumina adapter ligation. Patient repertoires were compared against about a dozen previously published healthy control repertoires from donors aged roughly 6 to 27 years. Broad study findings and their caveats: Normalized Chao1 diversity was significantly lower in multiple sclerosis patients than controls, suggesting substantial peripheral T-cell clonal expansion. Direct clustering with F measure revealed strong co-clustering of samples prepared in the same batch, which led to a batch-effect correction. Significantly higher frequencies in patients than in controls were found for roughly 5 TRBV segments, including TRBV5-6, TRBV5-1 and TRBV20-1. The control group was slightly older than the multiple sclerosis patient group.

To demonstrate the VDJtools post-analysis software, TCR beta repertoires were profiled from the peripheral blood of about 13 young patients with multiple sclerosis. The patients with multiple sclerosis were children and adolescents between about 6 and 17 years of age. Looking up the germline V gene yields CDR1 MDHEN and CDR2 SYDVKM. The CDR3 starts with the cysteine, ends with the phenylalanine, and has 14 residues. Only the CDR3 part of the read is kept: 42 bases, read in frame from the first base. Trimming costs V 1 base and J 7 bases, and their ends lie 13 bases apart. Library construction relied on PCR. Sequencing was carried out with an Illumina HiSeq 2500. To reduce PCR and sequencing biases, unique molecular identifiers were incorporated into the TCR beta cDNA libraries. Roughly 0.5 million cDNA molecules were obtained per 1 to 10 million input T cells, so each molecule approximated one T cell. The patient libraries were prepared and sequenced with the same protocol used for the earlier healthy control dataset. Samples belonging to the same batch were prepared together, multiplexed and sequenced on a shared HiSeq lane. The study's own analysis went as follows. MIGEC was used to process the raw barcoded reads, and molecular identifier groups with only a single read were discarded before consensus assembly and CDR3 extraction. Clonotype tables were post-analysed with VDJtools, normalizing diversity by down-sampling all datasets to the smallest sample size. To correct batch-related cross-sample contamination, repertoire overlap clustering matched CDR3 amino acid sequences but not nucleotide sequences. TCRdb reanalyzed the raw reads on its own, using fastp at Q25 for trimming and MiXCR for clone calling, and kept in-frame beta chains. Rows with one shared CDR3 protein collapse into an entry with the most common genes and DNA. Here the V and J calls rest on TCRdb's processing, not on the authors' analysis. This sample has approximately 570,000 distinct CDR3 sequences in its table, and roughly 45% of those were observed once. The ten biggest clones cover 1.5% to 2% of the sample.

Points on this clonotype: No antigen is known for it. No much larger clone exists at a distance of one base, and base qualities are not known.

This sequence originates from a girl aged 10-17 years with multiple sclerosis. The sample consisted of blood. The rearrangement joined TRBV28 to TRBJ2-5; confidence is insufficient to name the D gene. Here the CDR3 is given as CASSLLEQDGTQYF. The DNA sequence reads TGTGCCAGCAGTTTATTGGAGCAGGACGGGACCCAGTACTTC.